This T cell receptor beta chain was found in a study of cytomegalovirus exposure and HLA in healthy donors. The PCR made use of 60 Vbeta and 13 Jbeta primers. Some clones are missing from TCRdb's copy, which holds only in-frame ones; the method was immunoSEQ multiplex PCR. This table holds about 210,000 clones, about 81% found once. Findings and limits, study-wide: Later work associated 16,951 TCR beta sequences with HLA alleles at 0.05 false discovery rate.

V dropped 8 bases and J dropped 1 base, with 16 bases sitting between them. This CDR3 region has 15 residues. Germline CDR1 is SNHLY and CDR2 is FYNNEI. On this clone itself: Its matching antigen is unknown.

The specimen sequenced was PBMCs. V is TRBV2 and J is TRBJ2-3, with D hard to call. The clonotype comes from a man in his forties in good health and CMV-seropositive. For the CDR3, the DNA is TGTGCCAGCGGCCAGGAAGGCAGCCGCACAGATACGCAGTATTTT. Its translation: CASGQEGSRTDTQYF.